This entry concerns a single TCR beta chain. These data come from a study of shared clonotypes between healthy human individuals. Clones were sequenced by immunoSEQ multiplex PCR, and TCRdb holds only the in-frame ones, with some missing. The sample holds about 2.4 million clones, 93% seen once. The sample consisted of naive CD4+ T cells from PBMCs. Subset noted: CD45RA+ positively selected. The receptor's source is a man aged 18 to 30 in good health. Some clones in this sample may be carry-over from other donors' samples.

In DNA form, the CDR3 reads TGTGCCAGCAGACCCTTTACCGGGACATCGAACACCGGGGAGCTGTTTTTT. Its protein is CASRPFTGTSNTGELFF. The rearrangement links TRBV28 to TRBJ2-2; D is perhaps TRBD1 (6 bases). Germline CDR1 and CDR2: MDHEN and SYDVKM. The CDR3 length is 17 residues. Trimming took off 6 bases at V and 0 bases at J, with 17 bases between the two ends.